Listed here are 5 T cell receptor beta chains from one sample, sequenced in a study of blood T cell repertoires in COVID-19. TCRdb's copy holds only in-frame clones and misses some; the assay was immunoSEQ multiplex PCR. The data contain 50,000 to 60,000 clones, roughly 85% of them singletons. The sequenced sample was peripheral blood. These receptors were obtained from a human donor in a cohort sampled during active COVID-19.

This clone has only one observation. The V gene is TRBV7-2, the J gene TRBJ2-7; the match to TRBD2 covers 7 bases. CDR1 SGHTA and CDR2 FQGNSA come from the germline V gene. Germline trimming cut 1 base from V and 2 bases from J; bases unmatched to any gene: 8. The CDR3 sequence is 16 residues long. The DNA for the CDR3 is TGTGCCAGCAGCTTAGGGGGCGGGAGAACCCCCTACGAGCAGTACTTC. Its translation: CASSLGGGRTPYEQYF.

The chain couples TRBV6-1 to TRBJ1-1, with 8 bases aligning to TRBD1. CDR1 MNHNS and CDR2 SASEGT come from the germline V gene. The J segment lost 4 bases and the V segment lost 2 bases, leaving 12 bases of the junction unmatched. The CDR3 has 17 amino acids. CDR3 in amino acids: CASSERGQGAGGTEAFF. The CDR3 DNA reads as TGTGCCAGCAGTGAAAGGGGGCAGGGGGCGGGTGGCACTGAAGCTTTCTTT.

This clone was detected only a few times. The CDR3 DNA sequence: TGTGCCAGCAGCACCACTCTAGCGGGGGAGCAGTTCTTC. Translating it yields CASSTTLAGEQFF. The chain joins TRBV11-3 to TRBJ2-1, with 9 bases matching TRBD2. V was pared by 5 bases and J by 10 bases, with 6 bases of the junction left unmatched. The CDR3 is 13 residues long. Germline loops: CDR1 SGHNT, CDR2 YENEEA.

The chain employs TRBV11-2 and TRBJ2-5; D ambiguous. CDR3 length: 14 residues. The ends were cut back, 3 bases at V and 2 bases at J, with 10 bases in the middle. Germline loops: CDR1 SGHAT, CDR2 FQNNGV. Here the CDR3 reads CASSFMAAQETQYF. CDR3 bases: TGTGCCAGCAGCTTTATGGCGGCACAAGAGACCCAGTACTTC. Using reference TRBV11-2 and TRBJ2-5 for the parts outside the CDR3, the full variable domain is EAGVAQSPRYKIIEKRQSVAFWCNPISGHATLYWYQQILGQGPKLLIQFQNNGVVDDSQLPKDRFSAERLKGVDSTLKIQPAKLEDSAVYLCASSFMAAQETQYFGPGTRLLVL.

This chain links TRBV6-2 or TRBV6-3 with TRBJ2-1, with TRBD1 matching 9 bases. Trimming cost V 6 bases and J 4 bases; bases outside gene matches: 7. There are 15 residues in the CDR3. In germline, CDR1 is MNHEY, CDR2 SVGEGT. In DNA, the CDR3 is TGTGCCAGCAGCCGTTCGGGACAGGGTTACAATGAGCAGTTCTTC. Its translation is CASSRSGQGYNEQFF.